What follows is one T cell receptor beta chain and its context. Antigen: not known. J lost 4 bases, V lost 5 bases, and 18 bases had no gene match. Per germline, CDR1 SQVTM and CDR2 ANQGSEA. The CDR3 extends over 17 amino acids. The Oncomine TCR Beta short-read assay sequenced DNA from cultured CD4+ T cells. TCRdb redid the calling of the PCR reads with MiXCR, one entry per CDR3 protein. Of approximately 2,800 distinct CDR3 sequences listed, approximately 87% are singletons. This entry belongs to a study of vaccination and CD4 T cells after COVID-19. Looking at the study overall: Control cultures used a CEFX viral epitope pool, an HIV-1 Nef peptide pool, or no peptide.

Noted treatment: approximately 9-day PBMC culture with coronavirus spike peptide pools or control peptides (ViraFEST assay). Each well held under 2.5 million PBMCs in IL-2 (roughly 10 IU/ml) medium with about 9.6 ug/ml peptide pools. Input material: CD4+ T cells from blood, cultured in vitro. This sequence joins TRBV29-1 and TRBJ1-2; 8 nucleotides align to TRBD1. This TCR came from a human donor who had recovered from COVID-19. Here the CDR3 DNA reads TGCAGCGTTCCTAGTCCCGGGACAGGAAGGATCCCCTATGGCTACACCTTC. Residues: CSVPSPGTGRIPYGYTF.